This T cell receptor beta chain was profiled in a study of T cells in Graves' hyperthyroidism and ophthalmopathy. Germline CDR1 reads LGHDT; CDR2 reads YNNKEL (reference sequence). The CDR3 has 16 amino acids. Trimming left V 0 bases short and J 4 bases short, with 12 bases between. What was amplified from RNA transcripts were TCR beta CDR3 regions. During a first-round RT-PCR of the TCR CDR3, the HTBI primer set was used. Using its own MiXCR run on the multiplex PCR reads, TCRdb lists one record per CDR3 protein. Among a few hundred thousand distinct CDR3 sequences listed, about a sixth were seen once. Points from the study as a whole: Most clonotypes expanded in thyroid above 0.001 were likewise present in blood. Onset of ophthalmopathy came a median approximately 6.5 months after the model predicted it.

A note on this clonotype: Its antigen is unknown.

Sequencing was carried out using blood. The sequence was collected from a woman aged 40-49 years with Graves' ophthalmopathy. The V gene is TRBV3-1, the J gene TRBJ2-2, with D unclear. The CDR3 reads CASSQDITQLTGELFF. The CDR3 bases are TGTGCCAGCAGCCAAGATATAACACAGCTCACCGGGGAGCTGTTTTTT.